The 5 T cell receptor beta chains below were found in one sample sequenced in a study of blood T cell repertoires in COVID-19. Assay used: immunoSEQ multiplex PCR; TCRdb lists only in-frame clones, some missing. In the table there are some 96,000 clones, more than 65% of which are singletons. Sequenced: peripheral blood. The source is a man between 65 and 85 years old with active or convalescent COVID-19.

The chain links TRBV4-1 to TRBJ1-4; D gene ambiguous. This CDR3 has 17 amino acids. Trimming cost V 0 bases and J 8 bases, with 19 bases left between them. Germline V lookup: CDR1 MGHRA, CDR2 YSYEKL. The DNA of the CDR3 is TGCGCCAGCAGCCAAGAAATGACCACTCTCGGAGGGGAAAAACTGTTTTTT. It yields the protein CASSQEMTTLGGEKLFF.

The chain joins TRBV20-1 to TRBJ2-7, with a weak D call TRBD2 (5 bases). V gave up 6 bases and J gave up 6 bases, with 12 bases separating them. CDR3 length equals 11 residues. CDR1 is DFQATT, CDR2 SNEGSKA, per germline (reference sequence). CDR3 region: CSASIGSEQYF. The CDR3 DNA is TGCAGTGCCTCGATAGGGAGCGAGCAGTACTTC.

CDR3 sequence: CASYKGIRAYGYTF. The CDR3 nucleotides are TGTGCCAGTTATAAGGGGATTAGAGCCTATGGCTACACCTTC. The V call is TRBV28, the J call TRBJ1-2; D may be TRBD1 (5 bases). The V end lost 9 bases, the J end lost 4 bases, and 18 bases lay between the germline ends. CDR3 length equals 14 residues. Germline loops: CDR1 MDHEN, CDR2 SYDVKM.

This clone has a handful of counts. The chain couples TRBV6-2 or TRBV6-3 to TRBJ1-5, with 10 bases matching TRBD1. The germline V gene has CDR1 MNHEY and CDR2 SVGEGT. With V trimmed by 2 bases and J by 4 bases, 17 bases remained unmatched. The CDR3 consists of 20 residues. CDR3 sequence reads: CASSYLGQGDYQTRNQPQHF. The CDR3 DNA reads as TGTGCCAGCAGTTACCTCGGACAGGGGGACTACCAAACCCGGAATCAGCCCCAGCATTTT.

J is TRBJ2-7 and V is TRBV7-2; the match to TRBD2 covers 8 bases. Germline CDR1 is SGHTA and CDR2 is FQGNSA. This CDR3 spans 14 amino acids. V shed 5 bases and J 0 bases; nucleotides not matched to a gene: 3. This CDR3 is CASSTAGASYEQYF. As DNA, the CDR3 is TGTGCCAGCAGCACAGCGGGGGCCTCCTACGAGCAGTACTTC. Full variable domain (remainder filled in from reference TRBV7-2 and TRBJ2-7): GAGVSQSPSNKVTEKGKDVELRCDPISGHTALYWYRQSLGQGLEFLIYFQGNSAPDKSGLPSDRFSAERTGGSVSTLTIQRTQQEDSAVYLCASSTAGASYEQYFGPGTRLTVT.